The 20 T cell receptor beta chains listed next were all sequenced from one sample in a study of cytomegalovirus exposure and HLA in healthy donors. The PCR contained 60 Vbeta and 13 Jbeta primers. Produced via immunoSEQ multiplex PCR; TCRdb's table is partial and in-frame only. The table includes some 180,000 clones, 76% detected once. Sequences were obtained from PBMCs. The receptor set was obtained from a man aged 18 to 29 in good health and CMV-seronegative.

CDR3 sequence: CASSLWSRRPQNEKLFF. Here the CDR3 DNA reads TGTGCCAGCAGTTTATGGAGCCGGAGACCTCAGAATGAAAAACTGTTTTTT. V gene TRBV28 combines with J gene TRBJ1-4; no definite D call. Deletions cut 0 bases from V and 5 bases from J, with 16 bases between. CDR1 is MDHEN, CDR2 SYDVKM, per germline. The CDR3 sequence is 17 residues long.

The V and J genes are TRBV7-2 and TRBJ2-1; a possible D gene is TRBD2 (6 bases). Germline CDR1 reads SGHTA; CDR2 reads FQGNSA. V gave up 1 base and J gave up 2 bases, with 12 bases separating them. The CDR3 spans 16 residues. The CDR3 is CASSLEAAGPYNEQFF. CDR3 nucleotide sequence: TGTGCCAGCAGCTTAGAGGCAGCGGGTCCCTACAATGAGCAGTTCTTC.

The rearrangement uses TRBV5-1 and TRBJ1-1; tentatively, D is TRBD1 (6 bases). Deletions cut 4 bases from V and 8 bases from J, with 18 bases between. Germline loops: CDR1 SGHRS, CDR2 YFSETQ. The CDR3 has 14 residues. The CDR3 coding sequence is TGCGCCAGCAGCCCTAGACTGGAAGGGGGAGAAGCTTTCTTT. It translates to CASSPRLEGGEAFF.

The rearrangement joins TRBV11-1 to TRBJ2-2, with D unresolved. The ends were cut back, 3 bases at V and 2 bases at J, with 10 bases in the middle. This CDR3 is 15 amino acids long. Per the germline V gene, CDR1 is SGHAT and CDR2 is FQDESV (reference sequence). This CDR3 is CASSFGPLNTGELFF. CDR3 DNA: TGTGCCAGCAGCTTTGGGCCTTTAAACACCGGGGAGCTGTTTTTT.

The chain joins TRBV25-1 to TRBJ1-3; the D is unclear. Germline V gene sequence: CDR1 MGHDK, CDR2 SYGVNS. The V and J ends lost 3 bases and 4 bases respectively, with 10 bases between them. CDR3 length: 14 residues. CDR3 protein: CASSDPGSGNTIYF. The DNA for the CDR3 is TGTGCCAGCAGTGATCCCGGGTCGGGAAACACCATATATTTT.

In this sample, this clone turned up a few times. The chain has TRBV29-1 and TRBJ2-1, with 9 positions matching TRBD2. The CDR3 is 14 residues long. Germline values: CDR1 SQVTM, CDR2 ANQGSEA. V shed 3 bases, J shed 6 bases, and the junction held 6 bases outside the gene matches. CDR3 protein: CSVELRGGPNEQFF. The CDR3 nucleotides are TGCAGCGTTGAGTTGCGGGGGGGCCCCAATGAGCAGTTCTTC.

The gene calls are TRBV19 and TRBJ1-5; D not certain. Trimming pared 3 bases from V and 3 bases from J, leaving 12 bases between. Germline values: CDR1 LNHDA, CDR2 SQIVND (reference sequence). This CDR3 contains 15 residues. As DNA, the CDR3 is TGTGCCAGTAGTATTAAAGGACTGCCCAATCAGCCCCAGCATTTT. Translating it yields CASSIKGLPNQPQHF.

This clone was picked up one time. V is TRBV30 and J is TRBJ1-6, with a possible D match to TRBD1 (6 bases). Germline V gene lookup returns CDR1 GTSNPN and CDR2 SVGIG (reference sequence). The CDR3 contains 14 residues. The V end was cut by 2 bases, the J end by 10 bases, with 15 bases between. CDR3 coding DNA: TGTGCCTGGAGTTTGGGGACAATCGGATCACCCCTCCACTTT. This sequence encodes CAWSLGTIGSPLHF.

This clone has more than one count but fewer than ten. The CDR3 reads CASSLDQGAETQYF. The CDR3 region has the DNA TGCGCCAGCAGCTTGGACCAGGGGGCCGAGACCCAGTACTTC. The chain recombines TRBV5-1 with TRBJ2-5, with TRBD1 matching over 8 bases. This CDR3 has 14 amino acids. Germline lookup yields CDR1 SGHRS and CDR2 YFSETQ. With V trimmed by 0 bases and J by 5 bases, 3 bases remained unmatched.

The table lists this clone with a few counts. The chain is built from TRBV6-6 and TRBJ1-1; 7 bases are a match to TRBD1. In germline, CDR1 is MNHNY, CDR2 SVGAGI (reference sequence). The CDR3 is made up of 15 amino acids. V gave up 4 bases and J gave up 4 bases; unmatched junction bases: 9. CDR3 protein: CASSFEQGIRTEAFF. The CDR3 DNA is TGTGCCAGCAGTTTTGAACAGGGGATCCGCACTGAAGCTTTCTTT.

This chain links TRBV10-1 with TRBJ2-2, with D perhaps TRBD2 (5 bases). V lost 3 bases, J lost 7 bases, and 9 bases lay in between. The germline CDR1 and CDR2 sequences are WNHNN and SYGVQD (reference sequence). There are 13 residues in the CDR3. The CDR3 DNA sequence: TGCGCCAGCAGTGAACCGGGAATCGGGGAGCTGTTTTTT. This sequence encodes CASSEPGIGELFF.

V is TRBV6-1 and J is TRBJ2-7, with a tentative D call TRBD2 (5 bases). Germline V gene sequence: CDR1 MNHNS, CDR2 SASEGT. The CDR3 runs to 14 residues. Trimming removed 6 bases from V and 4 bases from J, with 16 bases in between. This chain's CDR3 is CASRSYSRGYEQYF. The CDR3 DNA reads TGTGCCAGCAGAAGTTACTCCCGCGGGTACGAGCAGTACTTC.

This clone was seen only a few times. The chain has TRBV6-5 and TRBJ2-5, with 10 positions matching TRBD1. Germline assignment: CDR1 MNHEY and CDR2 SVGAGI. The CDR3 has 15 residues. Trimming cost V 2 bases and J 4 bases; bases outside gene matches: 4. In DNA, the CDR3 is TGTGCCAGCAGTTACCCGGGACAGGGGAGAGAGACCCAGTACTTC. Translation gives CASSYPGQGRETQYF.

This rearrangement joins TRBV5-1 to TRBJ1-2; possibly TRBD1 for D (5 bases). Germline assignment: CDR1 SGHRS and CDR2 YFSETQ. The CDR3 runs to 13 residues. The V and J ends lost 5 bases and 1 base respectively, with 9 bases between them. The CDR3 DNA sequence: TGCGCCAGCAGGTCGGGGGGTAACTATGGCTACACCTTC. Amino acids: CASRSGGNYGYTF.

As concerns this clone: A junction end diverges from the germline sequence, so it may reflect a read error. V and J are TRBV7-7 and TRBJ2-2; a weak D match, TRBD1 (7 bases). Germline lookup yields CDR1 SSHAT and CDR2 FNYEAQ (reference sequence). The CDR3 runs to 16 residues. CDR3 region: CASSGRQGLNTGELFF. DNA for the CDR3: TGTGCTAGCAGCGGGCGACAGGGATTGAACACCGGGGAGCTGTTTTTT. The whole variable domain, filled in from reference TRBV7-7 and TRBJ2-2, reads GAGVSQSPRYKVTKRGQDVTLRCDPISSHATLYWYQQALGQGPEFLTYFNYEAQPDKSGLPSDRFSAERPEGSISTLTIQRTEQRDSAMYRCASSGRQGLNTGELFFGEGSRLTVL.

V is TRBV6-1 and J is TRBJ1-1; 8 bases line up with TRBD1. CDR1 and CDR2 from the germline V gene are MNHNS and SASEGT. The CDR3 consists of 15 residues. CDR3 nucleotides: TGTTCAGCGACAGGGGCCTGGACCCTGAACACTGAAGCTTTCTTT. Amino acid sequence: CSATGAWTLNTEAFF.

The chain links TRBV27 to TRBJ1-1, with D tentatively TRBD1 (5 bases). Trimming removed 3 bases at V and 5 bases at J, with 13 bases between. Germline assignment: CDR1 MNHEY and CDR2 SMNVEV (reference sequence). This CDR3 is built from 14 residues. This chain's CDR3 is CASSFRTRGTEAFF. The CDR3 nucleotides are TGTGCCAGCAGTTTCAGGACCCGGGGGACTGAAGCTTTCTTT.

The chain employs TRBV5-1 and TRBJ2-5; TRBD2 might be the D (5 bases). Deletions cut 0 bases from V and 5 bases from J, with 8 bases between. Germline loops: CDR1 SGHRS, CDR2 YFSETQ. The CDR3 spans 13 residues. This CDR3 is CASSLGSGETQYF. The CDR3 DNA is TGCGCCAGCAGCTTGGGATCGGGGGAGACCCAGTACTTC.

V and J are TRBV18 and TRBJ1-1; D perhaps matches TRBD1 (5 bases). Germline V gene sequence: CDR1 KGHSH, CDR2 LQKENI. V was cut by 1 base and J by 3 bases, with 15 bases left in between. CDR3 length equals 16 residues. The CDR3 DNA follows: TGTGCCAGCTCACCACAATCAGGGATAGGGGACACTGAAGCTTTCTTT. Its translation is CASSPQSGIGDTEAFF.

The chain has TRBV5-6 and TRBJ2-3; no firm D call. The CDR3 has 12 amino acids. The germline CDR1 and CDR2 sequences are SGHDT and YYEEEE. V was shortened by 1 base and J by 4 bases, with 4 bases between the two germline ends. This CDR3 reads CASSLLADTQYF. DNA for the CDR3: TGTGCCAGCAGCTTGTTAGCAGATACGCAGTATTTT.